The 21 T cell receptor beta chains below were found in one sample sequenced in a study of CD8+ T cells in alopecia areata. cDNA prepared by RNA extraction and subsequent reverse transcription served as the template for sequencing. The assay was immunoSEQ multiplex PCR, and TCRdb's table has in-frame clones only and misses some. The sample lists roughly 280,000 clones, about three fifths occurring once. Noted treatment: oral pan-JAK inhibitor, 5-10 mg twice daily. The sample in question was CD4+ T cells sorted from blood, obtained between weeks 51 and 54, from a patient treated with tofacitinib. The receptors here all came from a human donor with alopecia areata.

The chain recombines TRBV6-5 with TRBJ2-1; no definite D call. The CDR3 is 14 residues long. CDR1 is MNHEY and CDR2 is SVGAGI in the germline V gene. Trimming cost V 6 bases and J 2 bases, with 11 bases left between them. The CDR3 sequence is CASSATVPYNEQFF. The CDR3 DNA follows: TGTGCCAGCAGCGCAACTGTCCCCTACAATGAGCAGTTCTTC.

The chain couples TRBV30 to TRBJ1-2; 7 bases are shared with TRBD1. Germline CDR1 GTSNPN, CDR2 SVGIG (reference sequence). The CDR3 contains 13 residues. The V and J ends lost 0 bases and 6 bases, in that order; junction bases with no gene match: 4. CDR3 sequence (DNA): TGTGCCTGGAGTGTAGGACAGGTCCATGGCTACACCTTC. Its translation is CAWSVGQVHGYTF. Filled out from reference TRBV30 and TRBJ1-2, the complete variable domain reads SQTIHQWPATLVQPVGSPLSLECTVEGTSNPNLYWYRQAAGRGLQLLFYSVGIGQISSEVPQNLSASRPQDRQFILSSKKLLLSDSGFYLCAWSVGQVHGYTFGSGTRLTVV.

Turning to this clone: This CDR3 is also generated by other DNA sequences in the sample. V gene TRBV5-1 combines with J gene TRBJ2-1; maybe TRBD1 (5 bases). Trimming left V 5 bases short and J 4 bases short, with 10 bases between. Germline V gives CDR1 SGHRS, CDR2 YFSETQ. The CDR3 has 13 amino acids. The CDR3 loop reads CASRSGSYNEQFF. In nucleotides, the CDR3 is TGCGCCAGCAGATCAGGGTCTTACAATGAGCAGTTCTTC.

The chain joins TRBV6-5 to TRBJ1-4; 7 bases align to TRBD1. This CDR3 region has 15 residues. V gave up 8 bases and J gave up 7 bases; unmatched junction bases: 13. Per germline, CDR1 MNHEY and CDR2 SVGAGI. The CDR3: CASSYGGTAGEKLFF. CDR3 DNA sequence: TGTGCCAGCTCCTATGGTGGGACAGCGGGTGAAAAACTGTTTTTT.

V is TRBV9 and J is TRBJ2-5; the match to TRBD2 covers 12 bases. The CDR3 runs 16 residues. J was trimmed by 5 bases and V by 3 bases; bases with no gene match: 8. The germline CDR1 and CDR2 sequences are SGDLS and YYNGEE. The CDR3 sequence is CASSGATSGGWETQYF. In nucleotides, the CDR3 is TGTGCCAGCAGCGGGGCGACTAGCGGGGGCTGGGAGACCCAGTACTTC.

Concerning this clone: Other DNA sequences within the sample encode an identical CDR3. CDR3 sequence reads: CSASVGETQYF. The DNA for the CDR3 is TGCAGTGCTAGTGTGGGAGAGACCCAGTACTTC. The rearrangement uses TRBV20-1 and TRBJ2-5; D is uncertain. The CDR3 covers 11 residues. Per germline, CDR1 DFQATT and CDR2 SNEGSKA (reference sequence). V lost 3 bases to trimming and J lost 4 bases, with 6 bases between them.

This clone came up a few times. The chain uses TRBV10-3 and TRBJ2-7; no firm D call. This CDR3 contains 13 residues. Between the trimmed V and J ends, which lost 2 bases and 6 bases, there was a span of 11 bases. Germline V gene lookup returns CDR1 ENHRY and CDR2 SYGVKD. This chain's CDR3 is CAISEGLPGEQYF. As DNA, the CDR3 is TGTGCCATCAGTGAGGGGCTCCCGGGCGAGCAGTACTTC.

The chain joins TRBV7-2 to TRBJ2-1, with 11 nucleotides matching TRBD1. Germline V gives CDR1 SGHTA, CDR2 FQGNSA. Losses at the gene ends were 5 bases for V and 3 bases for J; bases not matched to a gene: 0. The CDR3 length is 14 residues. Written as DNA, the CDR3 is TGTGCCAGCAGCGGGACAGGGGGCTACAATGAGCAGTTCTTC. Protein product: CASSGTGGYNEQFF.

The chain couples TRBV5-4 to TRBJ2-5, with D possibly matching TRBD1 (6 bases). V was trimmed by 3 bases and J by 3 bases, leaving 9 bases between them. CDR1 is SGHNT, CDR2 YYREEE, per germline (reference sequence). The CDR3 covers 13 residues. CDR3 nucleotides: TGTGCCAGCAGCTGGACAGAAGAAGAGACCCAGTACTTC. Its protein is CASSWTEEETQYF.

The chain combines TRBV19 with TRBJ2-3; D unclear. The V end lost 6 bases, the J end lost 0 bases, and 4 bases lay between the germline ends. This CDR3 spans 12 amino acids. Germline V gives CDR1 LNHDA, CDR2 SQIVND (reference sequence). CDR3 sequence (DNA): TGTGCCAGTAGCATCAGCACAGATACGCAGTATTTT. Protein product: CASSISTDTQYF.

The chain is built from TRBV5-1 and TRBJ2-2, with 9 bases matching TRBD1. CDR3 length: 15 amino acids. With V trimmed by 4 bases and J by 5 bases, 6 bases remained unmatched. Per the germline V gene, CDR1 is SGHRS and CDR2 is YFSETQ. CDR3 protein: CASSVRTGATGELFF. The CDR3 DNA reads TGCGCCAGCAGCGTGCGGACAGGGGCGACCGGGGAGCTGTTTTTT.

V gene TRBV4-1 combines with J gene TRBJ2-5; 10 nucleotides match TRBD2. The CDR3 is 16 amino acids. Trimming removed 1 base from V and 2 bases from J; junction bases left unmatched: 4. CDR1 is MGHRA and CDR2 is YSYEKL in the germline V gene. The CDR3 loop is CASSQGSGGRQETQYF. CDR3 nucleotides: TGCGCCAGCAGCCAAGGTAGCGGGGGGCGACAAGAGACCCAGTACTTC.

The chain uses TRBV30 and TRBJ1-6; 7 nucleotides agree with TRBD1. V was pared by 3 bases and J by 10 bases, with 12 bases of the junction left unmatched. The CDR3 spans 15 residues. CDR1 and CDR2 (germline): GTSNPN, SVGIG (reference sequence). Here the CDR3 reads CAWRDETGQGSPLHF. The CDR3 DNA reads as TGTGCCTGGAGGGATGAGACAGGGCAAGGCTCACCCCTCCACTTT.

The chain is built from TRBV18 and TRBJ1-1, with 7 bases lining up with TRBD1. The CDR3 length is 14 residues. The germline CDR1 and CDR2 sequences are KGHSH and LQKENI. V shed 5 bases, J shed 4 bases, and the junction held 7 bases outside the gene matches. CDR3 bases: TGTGCCAGCTCAGAAAAAGGGGGCGGCACTGAAGCTTTCTTT. Protein product: CASSEKGGGTEAFF.

The chain couples TRBV2 to TRBJ2-7; D remains ambiguous. V lost 0 bases, J lost 6 bases, and 9 bases lay in between. The CDR3 is 13 amino acids. CDR1 is SNHLY and CDR2 is FYNNEI in the germline V gene. The CDR3 DNA is TGTGCCAGCAGTGAAGCTGGGTTCTTCGAGCAGTACTTC. This sequence encodes CASSEAGFFEQYF. The full variable domain, with the rest looked up from reference TRBV2 and TRBJ2-7, is EPEVTQTPSHQVTQMGQEVILRCVPISNHLYFYWYRQILGQKVEFLVSFYNNEISEKSEIFDDQFSVERPDGSNFTLKIRSTKLEDSAMYFCASSEAGFFEQYFGPGTRLTVT.

This chain uses TRBV30 with TRBJ2-2; perhaps TRBD1 as D (6 bases). The V gene's germline CDR1 is GTSNPN and CDR2 SVGIG (reference sequence). Trimming took 8 bases from V and 8 from J, leaving 24 bases between them. This CDR3 is 15 amino acids long. CDR3 residues: CARSGHITLGGELFF. CDR3 in DNA: TGTGCCAGATCGGGACACATAACTCTCGGAGGGGAGCTGTTTTTT.

The V gene is TRBV6-1, the J gene TRBJ1-2; possibly TRBD1 for D (5 bases). V lost 7 bases and J 2 bases, leaving 14 bases between the germline ends. CDR1 is MNHNS and CDR2 is SASEGT in the germline V gene. The CDR3 sequence is 14 residues long. CDR3 sequence: CASTLPGPNYGYTF. Here the CDR3 DNA reads TGTGCCAGCACATTGCCGGGGCCAAACTATGGCTACACCTTC.

Comment on this clone: Other DNA sequences in the sample encode the same CDR3. This chain joins TRBV6-5 and TRBJ2-3; 10 nucleotides match TRBD2. The CDR3 has 15 amino acids. CDR1 is MNHEY and CDR2 is SVGAGI in the germline V gene. Germline trimming cut 4 bases from V and 0 bases from J; bases unmatched to any gene: 1. DNA of the CDR3: TGTGCCAGCAGTTCTAGCGGGGGTAGCACAGATACGCAGTATTTT. Protein sequence: CASSSSGGSTDTQYF.

The V call is TRBV7-9, the J call TRBJ1-5; 7 nucleotides agree with TRBD1. From germline, CDR1 is SEHNR and CDR2 FQNEAQ (reference sequence). V shed 2 bases and J 2 bases; nucleotides not matched to a gene: 3. The CDR3 is 15 amino acids. The CDR3 loop reads CASSLNTGGNQPQHF. The DNA for the CDR3 is TGTGCCAGCAGCTTAAATACAGGGGGCAATCAGCCCCAGCATTTT.

V gene TRBV6-1 combines with J gene TRBJ1-5; 8 bases fit TRBD1. Looked up from germline, CDR1 is MNHNS and CDR2 is SASEGT. This CDR3 is 16 amino acids long. The V and J ends lost 4 bases and 2 bases, in that order; junction bases with no gene match: 7. CDR3 nucleotide sequence: TGTGCCAGCAGTGTTGCTCAGGGGGCTGGCAATCAGCCCCAGCATTTT. It yields the protein CASSVAQGAGNQPQHF.

This clone has just one count. Other DNA sequences in the same sample also yield this CDR3. The rearrangement joins TRBV29-1 to TRBJ2-3, with 8 positions matching TRBD2. The V segment lost 4 bases and the J segment 3 bases; nucleotides outside the gene matches: 6. CDR3 length: 14 residues. Germline-derived CDR1 and CDR2 are SQVTM and ANQGSEA. CDR3 nucleotides: TGCAGCGTTGGTTTAGCGGGGATAACAGATACGCAGTATTTT. This translates into CSVGLAGITDTQYF.